This T cell receptor beta chain was identified in a study of blood T cells in healthy people across ages. The use of a sample-barcoded 5' primer and a J-beta primer mix characterized a second PCR of 7 to 11 cycles. Samples each returned at least 3 million CDR3-containing paired-end reads. Using its own MiXCR run on the 5' RACE reads, TCRdb lists one record per CDR3 protein. Of fewer than 750,000 distinct CDR3 sequences in the sample, around 50% were seen once. As to this clonotype: This may be a read error: a much more frequent sequence differs by one nucleotide.

Germline V gives CDR1 SNHLY, CDR2 FYNNEI. The CDR3 spans 13 residues. V shed 10 bases and J shed 0 bases, with 9 bases lying between them. Total RNA extracted from each sample amounted to at least 6 micrograms. Sequenced sample: blood. The clonotype originates from a woman of 80 years or more in good health. V usage is TRBV2 and J usage is TRBJ1-4, with D unresolved. In DNA form, the CDR3 reads TGTGCCAACAGAGCACCAACTAATGAAAAACTGTTTTTT. As protein: CANRAPTNEKLFF.